The next 30 T cell receptor beta chains were all read from a single sample in a study of blood T cell repertoires in COVID-19. The repertoire was sequenced with immunoSEQ multiplex PCR; TCRdb's copy has only in-frame clones and lacks some. The table records 120,000 or so clones, around nine tenths of them present only once. Sequencing was performed on peripheral blood. The source of these receptors is a man between 45 and 60 years old with acute or convalescent COVID-19.

The rearrangement uses TRBV28 and TRBJ2-5; TRBD1 might be the D (6 bases). Trimming cost V 3 bases and J 4 bases, with 15 bases left between them. The CDR3 consists of 15 residues. CDR1 MDHEN and CDR2 SYDVKM come from the germline V gene. The chain's CDR3 is CASSFTGNLLETQYF. The CDR3 DNA is TGTGCCAGCAGTTTCACAGGGAACTTGCTAGAGACCCAGTACTTC. Supplemented by reference TRBV28 and TRBJ2-5, the full variable domain reads DVKVTQSSRYLVKRTGEKVFLECVQDMDHENMFWYRQDPGLGLRLIYFSYDVKMKEKGDIPEGYSVSREKKERFSLILESASTNQTSMYLCASSFTGNLLETQYFGPGTRLLVL.

The chain uses TRBV6-5 and TRBJ1-2, with D perhaps matching TRBD1 (6 bases). This CDR3 is 16 amino acids long. Trimming stripped 0 bases from V and 5 bases from J, with 16 bases between. Germline CDR1 reads MNHEY; CDR2 reads SVGAGI. CDR3 nucleotides: TGTGCCAGCAGTTACTCGTCAACCACAGGGCGGTATGGCTACACCTTC. Residues: CASSYSSTTGRYGYTF.

The chain links TRBV10-3 to TRBJ1-2, with 9 bases identical to TRBD1. CDR3 length: 15 amino acids. V was clipped by 7 bases and J by 4 bases; unmatched bases: 10. The V gene's germline CDR1 is ENHRY and CDR2 SYGVKD. In nucleotides, the CDR3 is TGTGCCATCACCCACGGACAGGGGTTGGTCTATGGCTACACCTTC. Translating it yields CAITHGQGLVYGYTF.

This clone was seen a single time. The gene calls are TRBV29-1 and TRBJ1-3; 7 bases align to TRBD1. CDR1 and CDR2 from the germline V gene are SQVTM and ANQGSEA. The V gene end was trimmed by 7 bases and the J gene end by 4 bases; junction bases not matched to a gene: 1. This CDR3 has 11 residues. In DNA, the CDR3 is TGCAGCGGGGACAGCGGAAACACCATATATTTT. Encoded protein: CSGDSGNTIYF.

This clone was counted once. The CDR3 is CASSFQPANYGYTF. CDR3 nucleotide sequence: TGTGCCAGCAGCTTCCAACCAGCTAACTATGGCTACACCTTC. V usage is TRBV7-8 and J usage is TRBJ1-2; D ambiguous. The V end lost 3 bases, the J end lost 0 bases, and 8 bases lay between the germline ends. Germline V gene lookup returns CDR1 SGHVS and CDR2 FQNEAQ. This CDR3 contains 14 residues.

The rearrangement joins TRBV7-9 to TRBJ1-2; 7 bases fit TRBD1. The trim removed 5 bases at V and 5 bases at J, leaving 11 bases unmatched. CDR1 SEHNR and CDR2 FQNEAQ come from the germline V gene (reference sequence). This CDR3 has 15 amino acids. The CDR3 DNA follows: TGTGCCAGCAGCCGAGACAGGGCCCGTAATTATGGCTACACCTTC. Encoded protein: CASSRDRARNYGYTF.

The chain uses TRBV4-2 and TRBJ1-6; D may be TRBD1 (5 bases). The CDR3 totals 18 residues. From germline, CDR1 is LGHNA and CDR2 YNFKEQ. V was trimmed by 1 base and J by 0 bases, leaving 13 bases between them. CDR3 sequence (DNA): TGTGCCAGCAGCCAAGGGGAGGGGCGGGTCTCCTATAATTCACCCCTCCACTTT. Translated: CASSQGEGRVSYNSPLHF.

This clone appeared once. The chain combines TRBV24-1 with TRBJ1-2; D possibly corresponds to TRBD1 (6 bases). The V and J ends lost 6 bases and 4 bases respectively, with 14 bases between them. Per germline, CDR1 KGHDR and CDR2 SFDVKD. The CDR3 has 14 residues. The CDR3 here is CATSKGDRFYGYTF. In DNA form, the CDR3 reads TGTGCCACCAGTAAGGGAGACAGGTTCTATGGCTACACCTTC.

This clone was found once. This chain connects TRBV9 to TRBJ2-5; 9 positions agree with TRBD2. The CDR3 totals 16 residues. Trimming took 0 bases from V and 2 from J; bases not matched to a gene: 5. Germline-derived CDR1 and CDR2 are SGDLS and YYNGEE. In DNA, the CDR3 is TGTGCCAGCAGCGTAGAACTAGCGGGCGGACAAGAGACCCAGTACTTC. It is translated as CASSVELAGGQETQYF.

The gene calls are TRBV12-5 and TRBJ2-4; unclear D gene. Germline lookup yields CDR1 LGHNT and CDR2 FRNRAP. This CDR3 has 15 amino acids. Trimming shortened V by 0 bases and J by 0 bases, and 6 bases separated the two germline ends. For the CDR3, the DNA is TGTGCTAGTGGTTTGGTACTGCCAGCCAAAAACATTCAGTACTTC. It yields the protein CASGLVLPAKNIQYF.

V and J are TRBV10-1 and TRBJ2-7, with D unresolved. The CDR3 length is 13 residues. The V end lost 1 base, the J end lost 2 bases, and 6 bases lay between the germline ends. The V gene's germline CDR1 is WNHNN and CDR2 SYGVQD (reference sequence). The CDR3 region is CASSEYMTYEQYF. DNA of the CDR3: TGCGCCAGCAGTGAGTACATGACCTACGAGCAGTACTTC.

This chain joins TRBV11-3 and TRBJ2-5; D possibly corresponds to TRBD1 (5 bases). This CDR3 comprises 15 residues. Trimming shortened V by 0 bases and J by 2 bases, and 10 bases separated the two germline ends. Germline V gene sequence: CDR1 SGHNT, CDR2 YENEEA. For the CDR3, the DNA is TGTGCCAGCAGCTTAGATGGGGCCCCACAAGAGACCCAGTACTTC. As protein: CASSLDGAPQETQYF.

The chain recombines TRBV7-6 with TRBJ2-3; 11 positions match TRBD2. The V gene end was trimmed by 5 bases and the J gene end by 0 bases; junction bases not matched to a gene: 10. The CDR3 is 18 amino acids. Looked up from germline, CDR1 is SGHVS and CDR2 is FNYEAQ. CDR3 sequence reads: CASSDRTSGPSSTDTQYF. The CDR3 DNA reads as TGTGCCAGCAGCGATCGGACTAGCGGGCCGTCTAGCACAGATACGCAGTATTTT.

The chain joins TRBV4-3 to TRBJ2-7, with D possibly TRBD2 on 6 matching bases. The CDR3 is 15 amino acids. Deletions cut 2 bases from V and 1 base from J, with 12 bases between. Germline CDR1 and CDR2: LGHNA and YSLEER. CDR3 sequence reads: CASSQHSSASYEQYF. DNA of the CDR3: TGCGCCAGCAGCCAACACTCTAGCGCTTCCTACGAGCAGTACTTC.

This clone was seen just once. The chain links TRBV6-2 or TRBV6-3 to TRBJ2-3; possible D gene TRBD1, 5 bases. The CDR3 covers 16 residues. Germline V gene lookup returns CDR1 MNHEY and CDR2 SVGEGT. Between the trimmed V and J ends, which lost 5 bases and 1 base, there was a span of 16 bases. CDR3 coding DNA: TGTGCCAGCAGTCCCCAGACAGACAGACGCACAGATACGCAGTATTTT. This gives the protein CASSPQTDRRTDTQYF.

This sequence joins TRBV5-4 and TRBJ2-1; 7 positions match TRBD2. The CDR3 is 17 residues long. Per the germline V gene, CDR1 is SGHNT and CDR2 is YYREEE (reference sequence). Germline trimming cut 4 bases from V and 0 bases from J; bases unmatched to any gene: 10. The CDR3 DNA reads as TGTGCCAGCAGCCAGAAGGGCGGGGGTAGCTCCTACAATGAGCAGTTCTTC. As protein: CASSQKGGGSSYNEQFF.

The chain couples TRBV3-1 (or the pseudogene TRBV3-2) to TRBJ2-1; 13 nucleotides align to TRBD2. CDR3 size: 16 residues. V lost 4 bases to trimming and J lost 12 bases; unmatched junction nucleotides: 12. Germline V CDR1 and CDR2: LGHDT, YNNKEL (reference sequence). CDR3 coding DNA: TGTGCCAGCAGCCTTAAAACCGGACTAGCGGGAGTCCTGCAGTTCTTC. Its protein is CASSLKTGLAGVLQFF.

This rearrangement joins TRBV14 to TRBJ1-1; TRBD1 agrees at 8 bases. V lost 1 base, J lost 3 bases, and 7 bases stayed unmatched. The CDR3 covers 16 residues. Germline V CDR1 and CDR2: SGHDN, FVKESK. CDR3 sequence reads: CASSQGTRGRDTEAFF. The DNA for the CDR3 is TGTGCCAGCAGCCAAGGAACCAGGGGGCGGGACACTGAAGCTTTCTTT.

As to this clone: Additional DNA sequences in this sample encode the identical CDR3. V gene TRBV6-5 combines with J gene TRBJ2-7; TRBD2 matches at 12 bases. Per the germline V gene, CDR1 is MNHEY and CDR2 is SVGAGI. CDR3 length: 16 residues. The J segment lost 1 base and the V segment lost 0 bases, leaving 1 base of the junction unmatched. The CDR3 spells CASSYSGLAGSYEQYF. The CDR3 coding sequence is TGTGCCAGCAGTTACTCGGGACTAGCGGGTTCCTACGAGCAGTACTTC.

This clone was observed a single time. The chain joins TRBV11-2 to TRBJ1-1; D remains unclear. Germline CDR1 reads SGHAT; CDR2 reads FQNNGV. Trimming cost V 5 bases and J 3 bases, with 13 bases left between them. The length of the CDR3 is 14 residues. CDR3 DNA sequence: TGTGCCAGCAGCGCATATGGTCGCGACACTGAAGCTTTCTTT. As protein: CASSAYGRDTEAFF.

CDR3 nucleotides: TGCGCCAGCAGTCCACCGGGACAGGGGATTCACATTCAGTACTTC. This codes for CASSPPGQGIHIQYF. The chain is built from TRBV10-1 and TRBJ2-4; TRBD1 aligns across 10 bases. This CDR3 contains 15 residues. V was pared by 5 bases and J by 8 bases, with 9 bases of the junction left unmatched. Germline V gene lookup returns CDR1 WNHNN and CDR2 SYGVQD (reference sequence).

The chain joins TRBV4-1 to TRBJ2-7; 7 bases fit TRBD2. The CDR3 length is 13 residues. The germline CDR1 and CDR2 sequences are MGHRA and YSYEKL. V shed 5 bases and J 5 bases; nucleotides not matched to a gene: 6. As DNA, the CDR3 is TGCGCCAGCAGCGGCGGGAGAAAGGACGAGCAGTACTTC. This codes for CASSGGRKDEQYF.

V is TRBV5-1 and J is TRBJ1-1; 8 bases are a match to TRBD1. The V segment lost 1 base and the J segment 0 bases; nucleotides outside the gene matches: 2. Germline CDR1 is SGHRS and CDR2 is YFSETQ. This CDR3 comprises 15 residues. The CDR3 DNA reads as TGCGCCAGCAGCTTGCAGGACAGGGTGAACACTGAAGCTTTCTTT. This translates into CASSLQDRVNTEAFF.

This chain joins TRBV4-1 and TRBJ2-1; D perhaps matches TRBD2 (6 bases). Germline-derived CDR1 and CDR2 are MGHRA and YSYEKL. V lost 2 bases to trimming and J lost 8 bases, with 16 bases between them. This CDR3 region has 15 residues. CDR3 nucleotides: TGCGCCAGCAGCCAACAACGGGAGAGGGTCGATGAGCAGTTCTTC. Protein product: CASSQQRERVDEQFF.

The V call is TRBV2, the J call TRBJ2-5, with 12 nucleotides matching TRBD1. V trimming: 8 bases; J trimming: 5 bases; junction bases outside the gene matches: 9. The CDR3 length is 15 residues. Germline V lookup: CDR1 SNHLY, CDR2 FYNNEI. The CDR3 DNA reads TGTGCCAGCTACCGGGACAGGGGGCTTGGGGAGACCCAGTACTTC. It is translated as CASYRDRGLGETQYF.

The chain links TRBV29-1 to TRBJ2-7; perhaps TRBD1 as D (5 bases). The germline V gene has CDR1 SQVTM and CDR2 ANQGSEA. With 5 bases removed from V and 1 base from J, the gap between germline ends came to 18 bases. The CDR3 is made up of 15 amino acids. The CDR3 reads CSVYSGPKGSYEQYF. The DNA of the CDR3 is TGCAGCGTTTACTCAGGGCCAAAAGGTTCCTACGAGCAGTACTTC.

This chain uses TRBV9 with TRBJ2-7, with D tentatively TRBD2 (5 bases). The CDR3 contains 15 residues. Trimming stripped 0 bases from V and 0 bases from J, with 10 bases between. CDR1 is SGDLS, CDR2 YYNGEE, per germline. CDR3 residues: CASSVGGSNSYEQYF. The CDR3 nucleotides read TGTGCCAGCAGCGTAGGAGGGAGTAACTCCTACGAGCAGTACTTC.

The CDR3 bases are TGTGCCAGCAGTTTAACCCCACGGACAGGGGGCAATTACGAGCAGTACTTC. Protein: CASSLTPRTGGNYEQYF. The chain employs TRBV27 and TRBJ2-7, with 11 bases that match TRBD1. Germline CDR1 and CDR2: MNHEY and SMNVEV (reference sequence). The CDR3 spans 17 residues. Germline trimming cut 2 bases from V and 4 bases from J; bases unmatched to any gene: 10.

This clone was found once. CDR3 sequence (DNA): TGTGCCTGGGTTTTCGCCGGGGAGCTGTTTTTT. Its protein is CAWVFAGELFF. V usage is TRBV30 and J usage is TRBJ2-2; D uncertain. The CDR3 is 11 residues long. V lost 5 bases and J 6 bases, leaving 7 bases between the germline ends. Germline V gene sequence: CDR1 GTSNPN, CDR2 SVGIG (reference sequence).

The chain carries TRBV5-1 and TRBJ2-7; 7 positions match TRBD2. J was trimmed by 3 bases and V by 0 bases; bases with no gene match: 12. This CDR3 has 17 amino acids. CDR1 and CDR2 from the germline V gene are SGHRS and YFSETQ. In DNA, the CDR3 is TGCGCCAGCAGCTTGGCCGGCGGGAGAGGTCGAGTCTACGAGCAGTACTTC. Amino acids: CASSLAGGRGRVYEQYF.